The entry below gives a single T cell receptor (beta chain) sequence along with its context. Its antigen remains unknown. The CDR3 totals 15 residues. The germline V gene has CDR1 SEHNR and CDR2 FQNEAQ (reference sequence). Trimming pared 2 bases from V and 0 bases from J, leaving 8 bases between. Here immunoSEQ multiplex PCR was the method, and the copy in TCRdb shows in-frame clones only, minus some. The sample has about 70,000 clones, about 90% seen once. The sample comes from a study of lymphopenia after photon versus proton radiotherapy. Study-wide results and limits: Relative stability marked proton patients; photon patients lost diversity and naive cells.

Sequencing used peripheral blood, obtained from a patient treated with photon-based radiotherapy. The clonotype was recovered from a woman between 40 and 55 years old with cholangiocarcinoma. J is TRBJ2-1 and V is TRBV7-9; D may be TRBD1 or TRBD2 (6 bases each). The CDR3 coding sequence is TGTGCCAGCAGCTTAAGGGGGGCCTCCTACAATGAGCAGTTCTTC. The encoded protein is CASSLRGASYNEQFF.